Listed here are 10 T cell receptor beta chains from one sample, sequenced in a study of cytomegalovirus exposure and HLA in healthy donors. PCR used 60 Vbeta primers and 13 Jbeta primers. Here immunoSEQ multiplex PCR was the method, and the copy in TCRdb shows in-frame clones only, minus some. The sample records 150,000 to 200,000 clones, roughly 80% being singletons. Sequencing used PBMCs. Receptors originate from a woman aged 25-40 years in good health and CMV-seronegative.

As to this clone: Additional DNA sequences in this sample encode the identical CDR3. The chain is built from TRBV7-9 and TRBJ2-2, with TRBD2 matching 12 bases. The germline V gene has CDR1 SEHNR and CDR2 FQNEAQ (reference sequence). With 5 bases clipped from V and 2 bases from J, the junction kept 12 bases outside the gene matches. The CDR3 is 19 amino acids. The CDR3 here is CASSRPPSGGAGNTGELFF. The CDR3 DNA reads TGTGCCAGCAGCCGTCCGCCTAGCGGGGGGGCTGGAAACACCGGGGAGCTGTTTTTT.

V is TRBV30 and J is TRBJ2-1; 8 bases agree with TRBD2. The germline gives CDR1 GTSNPN, CDR2 SVGIG (reference sequence). The ends lost 7 bases at V and 7 bases at J; junction bases unmatched: 6. The CDR3 length is 12 residues. The CDR3 DNA follows: TGTGCCTTGGGACTAGAAAGGAATGAGCAGTTCTTC. The encoded protein is CALGLERNEQFF. The whole variable domain, filled in from reference TRBV30 and TRBJ2-1, reads SQTIHQWPATLVQPVGSPLSLECTVEGTSNPNLYWYRQAAGRGLQLLFYSVGIGQISSEVPQNLSASRPQDRQFILSSKKLLLSDSGFYLCALGLERNEQFFGPGTRLTVL.

This clone was seen just once. This rearrangement joins TRBV9 to TRBJ1-1, with D unclear. Per germline, CDR1 SGDLS and CDR2 YYNGEE. V was pared by 7 bases and J by 0 bases, with 10 bases between. The CDR3 sequence is 13 residues long. Written as DNA, the CDR3 is TGTGCCAGCTCCCGAACGGTGAACACTGAAGCTTTCTTT. It encodes CASSRTVNTEAFF.

The chain couples TRBV6-4 to TRBJ1-1, with D tentatively TRBD1 (5 bases). In germline, CDR1 is MRHNA, CDR2 SNTAGT. The germline V and J ends were trimmed by 6 bases and 0 bases, with 8 bases remaining between them. CDR3 size: 13 residues. For the CDR3, the DNA is TGTGCCAGCAGCAGGGAGGTGAACACTGAAGCTTTCTTT. Protein sequence: CASSREVNTEAFF.

This clone was observed a handful of times. The chain employs TRBV6-1 and TRBJ1-5; D call uncertain. The germline V gene encodes CDR1 MNHNS and CDR2 SASEGT. This CDR3 has 14 amino acids. Trimming cost V 8 bases and J 9 bases, with 20 bases left between them. CDR3: CASLMDGGVGPQHF. The CDR3 DNA reads as TGTGCCAGCCTTATGGACGGAGGCGTCGGGCCCCAGCATTTT.

This clone appeared a few times. This chain connects TRBV28 to TRBJ1-2; 8 bases fit TRBD1. V was clipped by 6 bases and J by 7 bases; unmatched bases: 7. The CDR3 spans 13 residues. Germline V gives CDR1 MDHEN, CDR2 SYDVKM. In nucleotides, the CDR3 is TGTGCCAGCAGCGGGCAGGGGGCTTTTGGCTACACCTTC. This sequence encodes CASSGQGAFGYTF.

This sequence joins TRBV10-3 and TRBJ2-7; 7 nucleotides agree with TRBD2. Unmatched junction bases numbered 8, after V lost 4 bases and J lost 5 bases. Germline CDR1 reads ENHRY; CDR2 reads SYGVKD. The CDR3 loop spans 14 amino acids. CDR3 DNA: TGTGCCATCAGTGGCCGGGACTACCTTAACGAGCAGTACTTC. Protein sequence: CAISGRDYLNEQYF.

The chain links TRBV29-1 to TRBJ2-4, with D possibly matching TRBD2 (6 bases). CDR3 length: 15 residues. Germline CDR1 and CDR2: SQVTM and ANQGSEA. V lost 3 bases to trimming and J lost 0 bases, with 12 bases between them. CDR3 in DNA: TGCAGCGTTGAGACTAGAGGACTAGCCAAAAACATTCAGTACTTC. This gives the protein CSVETRGLAKNIQYF. Supplemented by reference TRBV29-1 and TRBJ2-4, the full variable domain reads SAVISQKPSRDICQRGTSLTIQCQVDSQVTMMFWYRQQPGQSLTLIATANQGSEATYESGFVIDKFPISRPNLTFSTLTVSNMSPEDSSIYLCSVETRGLAKNIQYFGAGTRLSVL.

This chain joins TRBV27 and TRBJ1-3; D is possibly TRBD1 (6 bases). CDR3 size: 12 residues. V dropped 8 bases and J dropped 9 bases, with 14 bases sitting between them. Germline-derived CDR1 and CDR2 are MNHEY and SMNVEV (reference sequence). The CDR3 here is CASWGPGGTIYF. In DNA, the CDR3 is TGTGCCAGCTGGGGGCCAGGCGGCACCATATATTTT.

The CDR3 DNA reads TGTGCCAGCAGCTTGGGAGGAAATGAGCAGTTCTTC. Protein product: CASSLGGNEQFF. This chain joins TRBV27 and TRBJ2-1; tentative D call: TRBD2 (6 bases). Per the germline V gene, CDR1 is MNHEY and CDR2 is SMNVEV (reference sequence). The V end was cut by 6 bases, the J end by 7 bases, with 10 bases between. The CDR3 consists of 12 residues.